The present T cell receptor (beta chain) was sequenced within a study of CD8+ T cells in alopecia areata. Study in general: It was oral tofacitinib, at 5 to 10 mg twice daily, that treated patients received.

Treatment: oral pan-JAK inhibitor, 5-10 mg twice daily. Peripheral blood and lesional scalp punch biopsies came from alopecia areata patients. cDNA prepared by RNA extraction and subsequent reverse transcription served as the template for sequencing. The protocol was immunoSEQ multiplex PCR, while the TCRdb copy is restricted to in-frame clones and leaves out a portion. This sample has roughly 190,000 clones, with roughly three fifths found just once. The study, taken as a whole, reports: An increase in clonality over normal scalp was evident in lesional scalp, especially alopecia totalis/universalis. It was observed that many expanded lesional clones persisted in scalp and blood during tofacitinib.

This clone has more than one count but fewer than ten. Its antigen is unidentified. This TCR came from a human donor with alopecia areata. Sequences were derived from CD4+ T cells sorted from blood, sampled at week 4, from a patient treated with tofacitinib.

The CDR3 DNA reads as TGTGCCATCAGCGGGGGGGCAGGCGGAGAGACCCAGTACTTC. It codes for CAISGGAGGETQYF. The V gene is TRBV10-3, the J gene TRBJ2-5; 8 bases are shared with TRBD2. The ends lost 6 bases at V and 4 bases at J; junction bases unmatched: 7. The CDR3 runs 14 residues. Germline V gives CDR1 ENHRY, CDR2 SYGVKD.